This T cell receptor beta chain was found in a study of shared clonotypes between healthy human individuals. Clones were sequenced by immunoSEQ multiplex PCR, and TCRdb holds only the in-frame ones, with some missing. The sample has under 2,500,000 clones, roughly 95% seen once. The V gene's germline CDR1 is SEHNR and CDR2 FQNEAQ (reference sequence). J was trimmed by 2 bases and V by 5 bases; bases with no gene match: 5. This CDR3 contains 14 residues. The study enrolled healthy HIV-negative adults without recent acute infections or vaccinations as donors. Researchers partitioned CD4+ cells into CD45RA+ naive and CD45RA-negative memory subsets.

The J gene is TRBJ1-2, the V gene TRBV7-9; TRBD1 matches 7 bases. Sequences were obtained from naive CD4+ T cells sorted from blood. Subset specified: CD45RA+ positively selected. This TCR came from a man aged 18 to 30 in good health. CDR3 amino acids: CASSRQGGNYGYTF. CDR3 DNA sequence: TGTGCCAGCAGCCGACAGGGTGGGAACTATGGCTACACCTTC.